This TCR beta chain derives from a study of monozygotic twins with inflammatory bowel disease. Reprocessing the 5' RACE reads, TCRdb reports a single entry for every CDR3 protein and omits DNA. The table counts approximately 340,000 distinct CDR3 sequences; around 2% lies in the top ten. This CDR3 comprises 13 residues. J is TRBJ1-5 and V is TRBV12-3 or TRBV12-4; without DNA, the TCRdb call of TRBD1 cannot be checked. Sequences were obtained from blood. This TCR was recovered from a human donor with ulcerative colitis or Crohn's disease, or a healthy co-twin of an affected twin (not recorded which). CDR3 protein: CASSLIQGQPQHF.